Sequencing of this TCR beta chain was carried out in a study of T cells in Graves' hyperthyroidism and ophthalmopathy. Amplification of TCR beta CDR3 regions was performed using RNA transcripts as template. HTBI primers drove first-round RT-PCR of the TCR CDR3. MiXCR was run by TCRdb on the multiplex PCR reads, yielding one entry per CDR3 protein. The table has hundreds of thousands of distinct CDR3 sequences, around 13% seen once. This clonotype was counted many times. This CDR3 region has 18 residues. Germline loops: CDR1 KGHDR, CDR2 SFDVKD. J lost 3 bases, V lost 2 bases, and 13 bases had no gene match.

This receptor was obtained from a woman aged 18-29 years with Graves' hyperthyroidism. Input material: blood. The chain has TRBV24-1 and TRBJ2-3, with 7 bases fitting TRBD1. The CDR3 is CATSDSRLTGKGTDTQYF. In DNA form, the CDR3 reads TGTGCCACCAGTGATTCTCGCCTGACAGGGAAGGGTACAGATACGCAGTATTTT.